These 19 T cell receptor beta chains came from one sample sequenced in a study of cytomegalovirus exposure and HLA in healthy donors. In the PCR, 60 Vbeta and 13 Jbeta primers were used. Assay used: immunoSEQ multiplex PCR; TCRdb lists only in-frame clones, some missing. The sample records 150,000 or so clones, nearly 80% being singletons. Sequences were obtained from PBMCs. Source of these receptors: a man aged 45-60 years in good health and CMV-seropositive.

Worth noting for this clone: Additional DNA sequences in this sample encode the identical CDR3. V usage is TRBV5-6 and J usage is TRBJ2-7, with 10 bases identical to TRBD1. The germline V gene encodes CDR1 SGHDT and CDR2 YYEEEE. The CDR3 is 15 residues long. The V gene end was trimmed by 2 bases and the J gene end by 0 bases; junction bases not matched to a gene: 2. CDR3 sequence (DNA): TGTGCCAGCAGCTTTGGGACAGGGGTCTCCTACGAGCAGTACTTC. Translation gives CASSFGTGVSYEQYF.

V is TRBV30 and J is TRBJ1-6; D is undetermined. Trimming pared 3 bases from V and 1 base from J, leaving 13 bases between. CDR3 size: 16 residues. Germline loops: CDR1 GTSNPN, CDR2 SVGIG (reference sequence). CDR3 amino acids: CAWRDFGRSYNSPLHF. The CDR3 coding sequence is TGTGCCTGGAGGGACTTCGGAAGATCCTATAATTCACCCCTCCACTTT.

This chain uses TRBV25-1 with TRBJ1-2; no firm D call. The germline V gene has CDR1 MGHDK and CDR2 SYGVNS. The CDR3 runs to 13 residues. Trimming removed 5 bases from V and 0 bases from J, with 7 bases in between. The CDR3 loop is CASSPGTNYGYTF. In DNA form, the CDR3 reads TGTGCCAGCAGTCCCGGGACTAACTATGGCTACACCTTC.

This rearrangement joins TRBV7-2 to TRBJ1-6; D is ambiguous. Germline CDR1 reads SGHTA; CDR2 reads FQGNSA. This CDR3 region has 15 residues. Trimming removed 1 base from V and 7 bases from J, with 11 bases in between. The CDR3 protein is CASSLGRTVNSPLHF. The CDR3 bases are TGTGCCAGCAGCTTAGGCCGGACTGTGAATTCACCCCTCCACTTT.

The chain carries TRBV7-2 and TRBJ1-2; weak D call: TRBD1 (5 bases). Germline V gene data show CDR1 as SGHTA and CDR2 as FQGNSA. With 2 bases removed from V and 1 base from J, the gap between germline ends came to 8 bases. This CDR3 comprises 14 residues. As DNA, the CDR3 is TGTGCCAGCAGCTTATTAGACAGTAACTATGGCTACACCTTC. Residues: CASSLLDSNYGYTF.

Only a few counts were recorded for this clone. V gene TRBV5-4 combines with J gene TRBJ2-6, with D perhaps matching TRBD1 (6 bases). This CDR3 contains 17 residues. With 6 bases removed from V and 2 bases from J, the gap between germline ends came to 18 bases. Germline-derived CDR1 and CDR2 are SGHNT and YYREEE (reference sequence). Here the CDR3 reads CASTHNPGDAGANVLTF. For the CDR3, the DNA is TGTGCCAGCACCCATAACCCAGGGGATGCTGGGGCCAACGTCCTGACTTTC.

Only a few counts were recorded for this clone. The chain uses TRBV29-1 and TRBJ2-7; D perhaps matches TRBD1 (5 bases). CDR1 and CDR2 (germline): SQVTM, ANQGSEA. Trimming took off 1 base at V and 1 base at J, with 14 bases between the two ends. This CDR3 comprises 15 residues. The CDR3 DNA reads TGCAGCGTTGAAGTAGTACAGGAAGTTTCCTACGAGCAGTACTTC. This sequence encodes CSVEVVQEVSYEQYF.

The rearrangement uses TRBV6-5 and TRBJ1-2, with a possible D match to TRBD1 (6 bases). CDR1 is MNHEY, CDR2 SVGAGI, per germline. CDR3 length equals 12 residues. Trimming removed 10 bases at V and 8 bases at J, with 17 bases between. The CDR3 region has the DNA TGTGCCACCCACAGGGTTTTAGGCGGCTACACCTTC. Its translation: CATHRVLGGYTF.

This chain's CDR3 is CASSNRGPEAFF. CDR3 nucleotides: TGTGCCAGCAGTAACAGGGGGCCTGAAGCTTTCTTT. V gene TRBV7-9 combines with J gene TRBJ1-1; TRBD1 matches 9 bases. The CDR3 is made up of 12 amino acids. V lost 6 bases, J lost 6 bases, and 2 bases stayed unmatched. CDR1 is SEHNR, CDR2 FQNEAQ, per germline (reference sequence).

V gene TRBV2 combines with J gene TRBJ1-3; D is possibly TRBD1 (5 bases). Germline CDR1 and CDR2: SNHLY and FYNNEI. This CDR3 has 15 residues. V was pared by 5 bases and J by 0 bases, with 11 bases between. The CDR3 loop is CASSLGGGSGNTIYF. In DNA form, the CDR3 reads TGTGCCAGCAGTCTGGGGGGAGGCTCTGGAAACACCATATATTTT.

The chain links TRBV19 to TRBJ1-6; D remains ambiguous. V dropped 1 base and J dropped 7 bases, with 8 bases sitting between them. The germline V gene encodes CDR1 LNHDA and CDR2 SQIVND (reference sequence). The CDR3 consists of 14 residues. In DNA, the CDR3 is TGTGCCAGTAGTATAGTGGCCGGGAATTCACCCCTCCACTTT. Protein: CASSIVAGNSPLHF.

This clone has more than one count but fewer than ten. The J gene is TRBJ1-2, the V gene TRBV7-8, with 8 positions matching TRBD1. CDR3 length: 14 residues. The ends lost 3 bases at V and 6 bases at J; junction bases unmatched: 6. Germline V gene sequence: CDR1 SGHVS, CDR2 FQNEAQ. This CDR3 is CASSFPRTGNGYTF. The CDR3 DNA reads TGTGCCAGCAGCTTTCCCCGGACAGGGAATGGCTACACCTTC.

The chain employs TRBV14 and TRBJ2-5; a possible D gene is TRBD2 (5 bases). CDR1 and CDR2 (germline): SGHDN, FVKESK. The CDR3 totals 14 residues. Deletions cut 3 bases from V and 4 bases from J, with 12 bases between. The CDR3 DNA reads as TGTGCCAGCAGCCATGTTGAGGGTTTAGAGACCCAGTACTTC. Residues: CASSHVEGLETQYF. Using reference TRBV14 and TRBJ2-5 for the parts outside the CDR3, the full variable domain is EAGVTQFPSHSVIEKGQTVTLRCDPISGHDNLYWYRRVMGKEIKFLLHFVKESKQDESGMPNNRFLAERTGGTYSTLKVQPAELEDSGVYFCASSHVEGLETQYFGPGTRLLVL.

The genes are TRBV2 and TRBJ2-3; possible D gene TRBD2, 7 bases. The ends were cut back, 4 bases at V and 1 base at J, with 15 bases in the middle. Germline loops: CDR1 SNHLY, CDR2 FYNNEI. The CDR3 sequence is 16 residues long. CDR3 sequence: CASSVEGGMGTDTQYF. The CDR3 DNA reads as TGTGCCAGCAGTGTAGAGGGGGGGATGGGCACAGATACGCAGTATTTT.

The chain combines TRBV4-1 with TRBJ2-1; 7 bases align to TRBD1. V trimming: 1 base; J trimming: 15 bases; junction bases outside the gene matches: 18. CDR3 length: 16 residues. Germline-derived CDR1 and CDR2 are MGHRA and YSYEKL. CDR3 loop: CASSQGTRTKQGLLFF. CDR3 coding DNA: TGCGCCAGCAGCCAAGGAACCCGAACGAAACAGGGGCTACTGTTCTTC.

The DNA for the CDR3 is TGCGCCAGCAGCCAACAGTTGACTAGCGGGAACCCCTCCTACGAGCAGTACTTC. Amino acid sequence: CASSQQLTSGNPSYEQYF. This rearrangement joins TRBV4-3 to TRBJ2-7, with 11 bases identical to TRBD2. The CDR3 spans 18 residues. Trimming took 2 bases from V and 0 from J; bases not matched to a gene: 9. CDR1 is LGHNA, CDR2 YSLEER, per germline.

The chain combines TRBV10-2 with TRBJ2-2; D is uncertain. Germline CDR1 and CDR2: WSHSY and SAAADI. Trimming removed 8 bases from V and 2 bases from J, with 21 bases in between. CDR3 length equals 17 residues. This CDR3 is CASFSLPTAINTGELFF. As DNA, the CDR3 is TGCGCCAGCTTTAGTCTACCCACAGCCATTAACACCGGGGAGCTGTTTTTT.

This clone was counted a few times. The chain combines TRBV4-2 with TRBJ1-3, with 7 bases lining up with TRBD1. Trimming at V came to 6 bases and at J to 0 bases, leaving 8 bases not matched to a gene. Germline CDR1 LGHNA, CDR2 YNFKEQ. This CDR3 is built from 16 residues. As DNA, the CDR3 is TGTGCCAGCAGTCTTGGACAGGCTAGCTCTGGAAACACCATATATTTT. Protein product: CASSLGQASSGNTIYF.

The CDR3 spells CASSFQPGQKFFNYGYTF. For the CDR3, the DNA is TGCGCCAGCAGCTTTCAGCCGGGACAGAAATTTTTTAACTATGGCTACACCTTC. J is TRBJ1-2 and V is TRBV5-1; 7 bases agree with TRBD1. Germline trimming cut 2 bases from V and 1 base from J; bases unmatched to any gene: 14. CDR1 SGHRS and CDR2 YFSETQ come from the germline V gene. The CDR3 runs to 18 residues.